The rows below give T cell receptor beta chains drawn from one sample of a study of OX40 agonist ivuxolimab in advanced cancers. Clones were sequenced by immunoSEQ multiplex PCR, and TCRdb holds only the in-frame ones, with some missing. The data hold approximately 29,000 clones, with around four fifths observed a single time. The sequences come from CD4+ or CD8+ T cells sorted from blood, collected in a trial of the OX40 agonist ivuxolimab. The receptor source for this set is an adult with an advanced solid tumor such as melanoma, head and neck, liver or kidney cancer. CDR3s include the opening cysteine and the closing phenylalanine or tryptophan. Fields, in order: D gene, V gene, J gene, clone size, CDR3 protein, CDR3 DNA. A D gene is named only where the DNA matches it firmly. Only part of the rows carry a size: once, few, many, or a class if the clone is expanded.

.,TRBV5-8,TRBJ2-7,.,CASSFRTDEQYF,TGTGCCAGCAGCTTTCGGACAGATGAGCAGTACTTC
.,TRBV6-5,TRBJ2-7,once,CASSYSIGTGAYEQYF,TGTGCCAGCAGTTACTCCATCGGGACGGGGGCCTACGAGCAGTACTTC
.,TRBV30,TRBJ1-1,.,CAWRLHGTNTEAFF,TGTGCCTGGAGGTTACACGGGACGAACACTGAAGCTTTCTTT
.,TRBV7-8,TRBJ1-1,.,CASKSSRWAFF,TGTGCCAGCAAAAGCAGCCGATGGGCTTTCTTT
.,TRBV6-1,TRBJ1-5,.,CASGTGYSNQPQHF,TGTGCCAGCGGCACAGGTTATAGCAATCAGCCCCAGCATTTT
TRBD2,TRBV13,TRBJ2-3,.,CASSPTSVKSTDTQYF,TGTGCCAGCAGTCCTACTAGCGTCAAGAGCACAGATACGCAGTATTTT
TRBD1,TRBV13,TRBJ1-2,.,CASSFRDRGLYGYTF,TGTGCCAGCAGTTTCCGGGACAGGGGACTATATGGCTACACCTTC
TRBD2,TRBV19,TRBJ2-3,.,CASSIGLAGSTDTQYF,TGTGCCAGTAGTATTGGGCTAGCGGGGAGCACAGATACGCAGTATTTT
.,TRBV4-3,TRBJ1-3,.,CASSQDVGDSGNTIYF,TGCGCCAGCAGCCAAGACGTCGGGGATTCTGGAAACACCATATATTTT
TRBD2,TRBV6-5,TRBJ2-1,.,CASTAGGPGNEQFF,TGTGCCAGCACGGCGGGGGGGCCGGGAAATGAGCAGTTCTTC
.,TRBV15,TRBJ1-2,.,CATSTGDYGYTF,TGTGCCACCAGCACAGGGGACTATGGCTACACCTTC
.,TRBV4-1,TRBJ1-5,.,CASSQTQGNQPQHF,TGCGCCAGCAGCCAAACTCAGGGGAATCAGCCCCAGCATTTT
TRBD1,TRBV6-5,TRBJ2-3,.,CASRTGYADTQYF,TGTGCCAGCAGGACAGGGTACGCAGATACGCAGTATTTT
.,TRBV30,TRBJ2-7,.,CAWSAAEPNEQYF,TGTGCCTGGAGTGCAGCCGAACCGAACGAGCAGTACTTC
.,TRBV5-4,TRBJ2-5,.,CASSFPIGEETQYF,TGTGCCAGCAGCTTTCCCATAGGGGAGGAGACCCAGTACTTC
TRBD1,TRBV11-2,TRBJ2-3,.,CASSHPPGQGFLFTDTQYF,TGTGCCAGCAGTCACCCCCCGGGACAGGGTTTCCTATTCACAGATACGCAGTATTTT